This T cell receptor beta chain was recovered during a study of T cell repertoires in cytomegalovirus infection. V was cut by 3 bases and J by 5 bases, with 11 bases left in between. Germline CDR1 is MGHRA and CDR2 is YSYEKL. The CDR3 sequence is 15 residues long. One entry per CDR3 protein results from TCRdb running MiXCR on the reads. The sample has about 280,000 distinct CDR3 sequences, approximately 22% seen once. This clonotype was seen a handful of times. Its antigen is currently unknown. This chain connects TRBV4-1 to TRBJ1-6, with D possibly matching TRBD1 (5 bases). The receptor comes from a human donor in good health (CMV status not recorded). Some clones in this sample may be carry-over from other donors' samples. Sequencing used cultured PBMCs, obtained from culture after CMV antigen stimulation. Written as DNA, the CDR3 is TGCGCCAGCAGCCATGGGGACTTTGATAATTCACCCCTCCACTTT. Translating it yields CASSHGDFDNSPLHF.